A selection of T cell receptor beta chains follows, all from one sample in a study of blood T cell repertoires in COVID-19. The protocol was immunoSEQ multiplex PCR, while the TCRdb copy is restricted to in-frame clones and leaves out a portion. The repertoire has fewer than 200,000 clones, 70% to 90% of them found once; the top ten carry 6% to 9%. Material: peripheral blood. The receptors come from a man between 35 and 55 years old who had recovered from COVID-19. The CDR3 runs from the conserved cysteine through the conserved F or W. D genes are given only for firm matches. Only part of the rows carry a size: once, few, many, or a class if the clone is expanded.

clone_size d_call j_call v_call cdr3_nt cdr3_aa
once TRBD2 TRBJ2-1 TRBV13 TGTGCCAGCAGCCCGGGGGGAAATCCTGAGCAGTTCTTC CASSPGGNPEQFF
- TRBD1 TRBJ1-5 TRBV19 TGTGCCAGTAGTATAGAAGAGGGGGCGAGGGTTCAGCCCCAGCATTTT CASSIEEGARVQPQHF
- TRBD1 TRBJ2-2 TRBV6-2/TRBV6-3 TGTGCCAGCAGTTATGAGGAGGGACAGGTGAACACCGGGGAGCTGTTTTTT CASSYEEGQVNTGELFF
- TRBD2 TRBJ2-1 TRBV3-1/TRBV3-2 TGTGCCAGCAGCCGGAGGGGTAGCGGGAGGTGGAATGAGCAGTTCTTC CASSRRGSGRWNEQFF
- - TRBJ2-5 TRBV7-2 TGTGCCAGCAGCCCAACCCCACTAGCTGTAGAGACCCAGTACTTC CASSPTPLAVETQYF
- - TRBJ1-5 TRBV11-2 TGTGCCAGCAGCTTAGAGACTACGCTACAATCAGCCCAGCATTTT CASSLETTLQSAQHF
- TRBD2 TRBJ2-3 TRBV5-4 TGTGCCAGCAGCCCTAGCGGAAACGCGGGAGATACGCAGTATTTT CASSPSGNAGDTQYF
- TRBD2 TRBJ2-1 TRBV6-2/TRBV6-3 TGTGCCAGCAGTCGAGGACTAGCCCTCAATGAGCAGTTCTTC CASSRGLALNEQFF
- - TRBJ2-5 TRBV9 TGTGCCAGCAGCGTAGGGGCAGACCAAGAGACCCAGTACTTC CASSVGADQETQYF
- TRBD2 TRBJ2-7 TRBV10-3 TGTGCCATCAGTGTGGCTAGCGGGGGGCTCTACGAGCAGTACTTC CAISVASGGLYEQYF
- - TRBJ1-2 TRBV29-1 TGCAGCGCCCAGACCCGGGGGAATGGCGGCTACACCTTC CSAQTRGNGGYTF
- - TRBJ1-2 TRBV28 TGTGCCAGCAGTTCTCTCCGACACCTGCCGGGAGGCTACACCTTC CASSSLRHLPGGYTF
- TRBD2 TRBJ2-3 TRBV6-4 TGTGCCAGCAGTGACGCGGGGGGGCAGTCAGATACGCAGTATTTT CASSDAGGQSDTQYF
- - TRBJ1-4 TRBV7-2 TGTGCCAGCAGCTTAATCCGGGTTCAGAACGAAAAACTGTTTTTT CASSLIRVQNEKLFF
- TRBD2 TRBJ2-1 TRBV5-4 TGTGCCAGCAGCTGGGGACTAGCGGGAAGCTCCTACAATGAGCAGTTCTTC CASSWGLAGSSYNEQFF